The 24 T cell receptor beta chains below come from one sample, sequenced in a study of cytomegalovirus exposure and HLA in healthy donors. The table came from immunoSEQ multiplex PCR; TCRdb's copy has only in-frame clones and leaves some out. The data show around 250,000 clones, roughly 91% seen once. The specimen sequenced was PBMCs. Receptors originate from a woman aged 25 to 39 in good health and CMV-seronegative.

This chain uses TRBV9 with TRBJ2-7; TRBD1 aligns across 8 bases. The CDR3 loop spans 14 amino acids. V dropped 4 bases and J dropped 2; count of bases not matched to a gene: 5. Germline V gene sequence: CDR1 SGDLS, CDR2 YYNGEE. CDR3 sequence (DNA): TGTGCCAGCAGCCCGACAGGGGCGGCCTACGAGCAGTACTTC. Translation gives CASSPTGAAYEQYF.

This clone appeared once. The rearrangement uses TRBV5-5 and TRBJ2-2, with D unresolved. CDR3 length: 12 amino acids. The germline V and J ends were trimmed by 2 bases and 5 bases, with 4 bases remaining between them. CDR1 is SGHKS, CDR2 YYEKEE, per germline (reference sequence). The CDR3 sequence is CASSLMTGELFF. Here the CDR3 DNA reads TGTGCCAGCAGCTTAATGACCGGGGAGCTGTTTTTT.

The V and J genes are TRBV4-1 and TRBJ2-1; D ambiguous. Between the trimmed V and J ends, which lost 2 bases and 7 bases, there was a span of 6 bases. The CDR3 length is 12 residues. Germline CDR1 and CDR2: MGHRA and YSYEKL. The CDR3 DNA reads TGCGCCAGCAGCCAAAAAGAAAATGAGCAGTTCTTC. It translates to CASSQKENEQFF.

The V gene is TRBV5-4, the J gene TRBJ2-2; 9 nucleotides agree with TRBD2. CDR3 size: 16 residues. Germline loops: CDR1 SGHNT, CDR2 YYREEE (reference sequence). With V trimmed by 0 bases and J by 4 bases, 4 bases remained unmatched. This CDR3 is CASSLGSGSITGELFF. For the CDR3, the DNA is TGTGCCAGCAGCTTGGGTAGCGGGAGTATCACCGGGGAGCTGTTTTTT.

The V call is TRBV9, the J call TRBJ1-2; 9 bases line up with TRBD1. This CDR3 is 15 amino acids long. Germline-derived CDR1 and CDR2 are SGDLS and YYNGEE. The J segment lost 7 bases and the V segment lost 3 bases, leaving 10 bases of the junction unmatched. The CDR3 coding sequence is TGTGCCAGCAGCGGCCGGGACAGGGAAGTCCGTGGCTACACCTTC. This gives the protein CASSGRDREVRGYTF.

The rearrangement joins TRBV7-9 to TRBJ1-2; 8 bases match TRBD1. Trimming took 5 bases from V and 1 from J; bases not matched to a gene: 9. There are 16 residues in the CDR3. CDR1 is SEHNR, CDR2 FQNEAQ, per germline (reference sequence). CDR3 nucleotides: TGTGCCAGCAGCGAATCACGACAGGGGAGTAACTATGGCTACACCTTC. Its protein product is CASSESRQGSNYGYTF.

This chain connects TRBV11-2 to TRBJ2-7; possible D gene TRBD2, 6 bases. V was cut by 3 bases and J by 3 bases, with 12 bases left in between. The CDR3 length is 14 residues. CDR1 and CDR2 (germline): SGHAT, FQNNGV. The CDR3 nucleotides read TGTGCCAGCAGCTTTACGGGGGAAATCTACGAGCAGTACTTC. This codes for CASSFTGEIYEQYF.

V usage is TRBV5-1 and J usage is TRBJ2-5; a possible D gene is TRBD2 (7 bases). Germline lookup yields CDR1 SGHRS and CDR2 YFSETQ. V shed 0 bases and J shed 2 bases, with 20 bases lying between them. This CDR3 is 18 amino acids long. The CDR3, as DNA: TGCGCCAGCAGCTTGGCCCCCGGACTAGGGGGGATTCAAGAGACCCAGTACTTC. Translated, it gives CASSLAPGLGGIQETQYF.

The chain is built from TRBV11-3 and TRBJ2-7; D unclear. V dropped 5 bases and J dropped 6 bases, with 11 bases sitting between them. Germline V gives CDR1 SGHNT, CDR2 YENEEA. The CDR3 contains 12 residues. CDR3 coding DNA: TGTGCCAGCAGCATCAGGTTCTTCGAGCAGTACTTC. Translated, it gives CASSIRFFEQYF.

The chain is built from TRBV18 and TRBJ2-7; no clear D gene. This CDR3 is built from 12 residues. Germline lookup yields CDR1 KGHSH and CDR2 LQKENI. Trimming removed 3 bases at V and 7 bases at J, with 10 bases between. The CDR3 bases are TGTGCCAGCTCACCGGGCAGTTGGGAGCAGTACTTC. As protein: CASSPGSWEQYF.

This clone was seen just once. This chain uses TRBV9 with TRBJ2-1; 7 bases map to TRBD1. Per germline, CDR1 SGDLS and CDR2 YYNGEE. With 10 bases clipped from V and 8 bases from J, the junction kept 9 bases outside the gene matches. The CDR3 has 12 amino acids. The chain's CDR3 is CAAGTDPYEQFF. CDR3 nucleotide sequence: TGTGCCGCAGGGACAGATCCATATGAGCAGTTCTTC.

This chain connects TRBV28 to TRBJ2-1; D unresolved. Deletions cut 5 bases from V and 6 bases from J, with 8 bases between. CDR3 length equals 12 residues. Germline assignment: CDR1 MDHEN and CDR2 SYDVKM. The DNA for the CDR3 is TGTGCCAGCAGTCGTTATCTCAATGAGCAGTTCTTC. Encoded protein: CASSRYLNEQFF.

The chain couples TRBV5-4 to TRBJ2-7, with 10 bases fitting TRBD2. The J segment lost 5 bases and the V segment lost 4 bases, leaving 6 bases of the junction unmatched. CDR3 length: 14 amino acids. Germline V gene data show CDR1 as SGHNT and CDR2 as YYREEE (reference sequence). In nucleotides, the CDR3 is TGTGCCAGCAGCCCAGCGGGAGGGCCCGACGAGCAGTACTTC. Its protein is CASSPAGGPDEQYF. The full variable domain, completed using reference TRBV5-4 and TRBJ2-7, is ETGVTQSPTHLIKTRGQQVTLRCSSQSGHNTVSWYQQALGQGPQFIFQYYREEENGRGNFPPRFSGLQFPNYSSELNVNALELDDSALYLCASSPAGGPDEQYFGPGTRLTVT.

The V and J genes are TRBV27 and TRBJ2-4; TRBD2 matches at 14 bases. CDR1 MNHEY and CDR2 SMNVEV come from the germline V gene (reference sequence). The CDR3 is 19 amino acids. V gave up 2 bases and J gave up 3 bases; unmatched junction bases: 9. The CDR3 DNA follows: TGTGCCAGCAGTTTAGGGACTAGCGGGAGTGGGGTACGCAAAAACATTCAGTACTTC. It encodes CASSLGTSGSGVRKNIQYF.

By sample share, this clone is medium-sized. The chain is built from TRBV9 and TRBJ2-7; a weak D match, TRBD1 (6 bases). CDR3 length: 15 residues. The V gene lost 0 bases and the J gene lost 5 bases, with 15 bases spanning the gap. Looked up from germline, CDR1 is SGDLS and CDR2 is YYNGEE. The CDR3 here is CASSVGAGALDEQYF. The CDR3 DNA sequence: TGTGCCAGCAGCGTAGGGGCAGGGGCCTTGGACGAGCAGTACTTC.

This clone was seen more than once but under ten times. This chain links TRBV7-2 with TRBJ2-2; possibly TRBD2 for D (6 bases). In germline, CDR1 is SGHTA, CDR2 FQGNSA. The CDR3 extends over 14 amino acids. The V gene lost 6 bases and the J gene lost 7 bases, with 15 bases spanning the gap. DNA for the CDR3: TGTGCCAGCAGAGAAGACTACGGGGGCGGGGAGCTGTTTTTT. This codes for CASREDYGGGELFF.

The count of this clone is one. V usage is TRBV11-2 and J usage is TRBJ2-7; D call uncertain. The CDR3 is made up of 14 amino acids. Germline V gene data show CDR1 as SGHAT and CDR2 as FQNNGV. The V and J ends lost 0 bases and 4 bases respectively, with 10 bases between them. CDR3: CASSLDLLGYEQYF. In DNA, the CDR3 is TGTGCCAGCAGCTTAGATCTTTTGGGTTACGAGCAGTACTTC.

J is TRBJ2-7 and V is TRBV7-9; D is perhaps TRBD1 (5 bases). The V gene's germline CDR1 is SEHNR and CDR2 FQNEAQ (reference sequence). The V gene lost 10 bases and the J gene lost 4 bases, with 11 bases spanning the gap. The CDR3 consists of 11 residues. The CDR3 is CATSDRYEQYF. CDR3 coding DNA: TGTGCCACCTCAGACAGATACGAGCAGTACTTC.

This clone appeared once. This chain uses TRBV28 with TRBJ1-2; D is undetermined. From germline, CDR1 is MDHEN and CDR2 SYDVKM. This CDR3 has 15 residues. V dropped 2 bases and J dropped 2 bases, with 12 bases sitting between them. In nucleotides, the CDR3 is TGTGCCAGCAGTTTAATCCCGGCAGAGAACTATGGCTACACCTTC. The encoded protein is CASSLIPAENYGYTF.

This chain links TRBV30 with TRBJ2-7; a possible D gene is TRBD1 (5 bases). Germline CDR1 GTSNPN, CDR2 SVGIG (reference sequence). The CDR3 consists of 13 residues. Between the trimmed V and J ends, which lost 4 bases and 4 bases, there was a span of 14 bases. The CDR3 protein is CAWIGADKYEQYF. The CDR3 bases are TGTGCCTGGATTGGTGCGGACAAATACGAGCAGTACTTC. The full variable domain, in which reference TRBV30 and TRBJ2-7 provide the parts outside the CDR3, is SQTIHQWPATLVQPVGSPLSLECTVEGTSNPNLYWYRQAAGRGLQLLFYSVGIGQISSEVPQNLSASRPQDRQFILSSKKLLLSDSGFYLCAWIGADKYEQYFGPGTRLTVT.

V usage is TRBV27 and J usage is TRBJ2-1; D is ambiguous. This CDR3 has 15 residues. Trimming took off 3 bases at V and 4 bases at J, with 13 bases between the two ends. In germline, CDR1 is MNHEY, CDR2 SMNVEV (reference sequence). DNA for the CDR3: TGTGCCAGCAGTTTCTTCCCTCTTCGTTACAATGAGCAGTTCTTC. Translating it yields CASSFFPLRYNEQFF.

Turning to this clone: The same CDR3 also results from other DNA sequences found in this sample. The chain joins TRBV29-1 to TRBJ2-7; TRBD1 aligns across 8 bases. Germline V CDR1 and CDR2: SQVTM, ANQGSEA. CDR3 length equals 12 residues. Unmatched junction bases numbered 1, after V lost 4 bases and J lost 2 bases. This chain's CDR3 is CSVGTGTYEQYF. CDR3 nucleotide sequence: TGCAGCGTTGGGACAGGGACCTACGAGCAGTACTTC.

Only one count was recorded for this clone. This chain links TRBV4-3 with TRBJ1-1; D unclear. Between the trimmed V and J ends, which lost 1 base and 6 bases, there was a span of 12 bases. In germline, CDR1 is LGHNA, CDR2 YSLEER. This CDR3 comprises 14 residues. CDR3 bases: TGCGCCAGCAGCCAAGTATCCGGGATCCCTGAAGCTTTCTTT. Translated, it gives CASSQVSGIPEAFF.

The rearrangement links TRBV28 to TRBJ1-1; no reliable D call. The V gene's germline CDR1 is MDHEN and CDR2 SYDVKM. Trimming removed 3 bases from V and 2 bases from J, with 4 bases in between. The CDR3 totals 12 residues. The CDR3: CASSLANTEAFF. The CDR3 DNA sequence: TGTGCCAGCAGTTTGGCAAACACTGAAGCTTTCTTT.